Below, 20 T cell receptor beta chains from the same sample are listed, as sequenced in a study of blood T cell repertoires in COVID-19. Measured with immunoSEQ multiplex PCR; TCRdb has only the in-frame clones, and not every one. The data show roughly 140,000 clones, with roughly 85% seen just once and 2.5% to 3.5% held by the top ten. Sequencing was carried out using peripheral blood. The receptors shown here come from a middle-aged man with acute or convalescent COVID-19.

The genes are TRBV2 and TRBJ2-1; TRBD2 aligns across 7 bases. CDR3 size: 14 residues. Germline loops: CDR1 SNHLY, CDR2 FYNNEI. J was trimmed by 9 bases and V by 4 bases; bases with no gene match: 9. CDR3 sequence reads: CASSGSGFGGEQFF. CDR3 DNA: TGTGCCAGCAGTGGTAGCGGGTTCGGCGGTGAGCAGTTCTTC.

The chain recombines TRBV5-1 with TRBJ1-2; D is unclear. V lost 5 bases to trimming and J lost 5 bases, with 13 bases between them. This CDR3 comprises 13 residues. CDR1 is SGHRS and CDR2 is YFSETQ in the germline V gene. The CDR3 DNA reads as TGCGCCAGCAGGACTGAGGGTCAGTATGGCTACACCTTC. Translating gives CASRTEGQYGYTF.

V gene TRBV3-1 (or the pseudogene TRBV3-2) combines with J gene TRBJ1-1; 7 bases match TRBD1. CDR1 is LGHDT, CDR2 YNNKEL, per germline (reference sequence). This CDR3 contains 14 residues. The J segment lost 4 bases and the V segment lost 5 bases, leaving 7 bases of the junction unmatched. CDR3 coding DNA: TGTGCCAGCAGCTTCGGGACAGATGGCACTGAAGCTTTCTTT. Its translation: CASSFGTDGTEAFF.

The gene calls are TRBV3-1 (or the pseudogene TRBV3-2) and TRBJ2-3; 9 nucleotides align to TRBD2. The CDR3 runs to 15 residues. Germline V CDR1 and CDR2: LGHDT, YNNKEL (reference sequence). J lost 5 bases, V lost 6 bases, and 9 bases had no gene match. The CDR3 DNA reads TGTGCCAGCAGTGATATAGCGGGAGATGTAGATACGCAGTATTTT. Translation gives CASSDIAGDVDTQYF.

The V and J genes are TRBV5-8 and TRBJ2-1; D may be TRBD2 (5 bases). V was trimmed by 5 bases and J by 15 bases, leaving 15 bases between them. Per germline, CDR1 SGHTS and CDR2 YDEGEE. This CDR3 spans 11 amino acids. CDR3 amino acids: CASRALEARFF. In DNA form, the CDR3 reads TGTGCCAGCAGGGCACTAGAGGCACGGTTCTTC.

The chain links TRBV5-4 to TRBJ2-3, with 16 nucleotides matching TRBD2. Germline-derived CDR1 and CDR2 are SGHNT and YYREEE (reference sequence). V was clipped by 4 bases and J by 14 bases; unmatched bases: 10. CDR3 length: 15 amino acids. As DNA, the CDR3 is TGTGCCAGCAGCACCACCGGGACTAGCGGGAGGGCGAGGTATTTT. It yields the protein CASSTTGTSGRARYF.

The chain joins TRBV3-1 (or the pseudogene TRBV3-2) to TRBJ1-2, with D hard to call. V was shortened by 2 bases and J by 8 bases, with 12 bases between the two germline ends. The CDR3 has 13 residues. Germline CDR1 and CDR2: LGHDT and YNNKEL (reference sequence). CDR3 DNA sequence: TGTGCCAGCAGCCAATCACGAGCGGGGGGCTACACCTTC. It translates to CASSQSRAGGYTF.

The rearrangement joins TRBV13 to TRBJ1-4; a possible D gene is TRBD1 (5 bases). This CDR3 has 14 residues. Germline loops: CDR1 PRHDT, CDR2 FYEKMQ (reference sequence). Trimming removed 4 bases from V and 15 bases from J, with 21 bases in between. Here the CDR3 reads CASSSKTARHGMFF. The CDR3 DNA reads TGTGCCAGCAGCTCCAAGACAGCCCGACATGGAATGTTTTTT.

The count of this clone is one. This sequence joins TRBV7-8 and TRBJ1-2, with D unresolved. The CDR3 contains 14 residues. Germline V gives CDR1 SGHVS, CDR2 FQNEAQ. Trimming removed 2 bases at V and 4 bases at J, with 11 bases between. The CDR3: CASSLSRSGYGYTF. The CDR3 DNA follows: TGTGCCAGCAGCTTATCTCGGTCGGGCTATGGCTACACCTTC. Based on the CDR3 plus reference TRBV7-8 and TRBJ1-2, the full variable domain is GAGVSQSPRYKVAKRGQDVALRCDPISGHVSLFWYQQALGQGPEFLTYFQNEAQLDKSGLPSDRFFAERPEGSVSTLKIQRTQQEDSAVYLCASSLSRSGYGYTFGSGTRLTVV.

The chain joins TRBV27 to TRBJ1-6; a weak D match, TRBD1 (5 bases). This CDR3 region has 13 residues. V lost 4 bases to trimming and J lost 9 bases, with 10 bases between them. Germline CDR1 and CDR2: MNHEY and SMNVEV (reference sequence). The CDR3 DNA sequence: TGTGCCAGCAGTTGGGCCCAGGGTTCACCCCTCCACTTT. It yields the protein CASSWAQGSPLHF.

This sequence joins TRBV9 and TRBJ2-3, with 8 positions matching TRBD1. The CDR3 is made up of 17 amino acids. The V and J ends lost 2 bases and 6 bases, in that order; junction bases with no gene match: 14. Per germline, CDR1 SGDLS and CDR2 YYNGEE. In DNA form, the CDR3 reads TGTGCCAGCAGCGTGCCTCGACAGGGGACTGTGAGCGATACGCAGTATTTT. It translates to CASSVPRQGTVSDTQYF.

The V and J genes are TRBV7-9 and TRBJ1-3, with D perhaps TRBD1 (5 bases). The V end was cut by 6 bases, the J end by 4 bases, with 10 bases between. The germline V gene encodes CDR1 SEHNR and CDR2 FQNEAQ (reference sequence). The CDR3 totals 13 residues. The CDR3 reads CASSFYRGNTIYF. The CDR3 DNA follows: TGTGCCAGCAGTTTCTACAGGGGAAACACCATATATTTT. Full variable domain (outside the CDR3, taken from reference TRBV7-9 and TRBJ1-3): DTGVSQNPRHKITKRGQNVTFRCDPISEHNRLYWYRQTLGQGPEFLTYFQNEAQLEKSRLLSDRFSAERPKGSFSTLEIQRTEQGDSAMYLCASSFYRGNTIYFGEGSWLTVV.

The chain combines TRBV25-1 with TRBJ2-3, with a tentative D call TRBD2 (5 bases). With 3 bases removed from V and 1 base from J, the gap between germline ends came to 11 bases. Germline CDR1 MGHDK, CDR2 SYGVNS. The CDR3 has 15 residues. CDR3 nucleotide sequence: TGTGCCAGCAGTGACCCCGGGAAGGGCACAGATACGCAGTATTTT. Protein sequence: CASSDPGKGTDTQYF.

The chain joins TRBV9 to TRBJ1-1; D is possibly TRBD1 (6 bases). V was clipped by 3 bases and J by 1 base, with 13 bases between them. From germline, CDR1 is SGDLS and CDR2 YYNGEE. CDR3 length equals 15 residues. The CDR3 DNA reads as TGTGCCAGCAGCGCGATCAGGGGCGCGAACACTGAAGCTTTCTTT. It specifies CASSAIRGANTEAFF.

The chain combines TRBV24-1 with TRBJ2-7; possible D gene TRBD1, 5 bases. The CDR3 has 14 amino acids. Germline lookup yields CDR1 KGHDR and CDR2 SFDVKD. Deletions cut 3 bases from V and 7 bases from J, with 15 bases between. For the CDR3, the DNA is TGTGCCACCAGTGATAACCCCCCTCGACAGGAGCAGTACTTC. This sequence encodes CATSDNPPRQEQYF.

This chain links TRBV3-1 (or the pseudogene TRBV3-2) with TRBJ1-1; 8 nucleotides agree with TRBD1. This CDR3 region has 18 residues. V shed 4 bases and J 0 bases; nucleotides not matched to a gene: 13. CDR1 is LGHDT and CDR2 is YNNKEL in the germline V gene (reference sequence). CDR3 nucleotides: TGTGCCAGCAGCCCGCGACAGGGGTGGGGGTCCATGAACACTGAAGCTTTCTTT. This codes for CASSPRQGWGSMNTEAFF.

V and J are TRBV2 and TRBJ2-7, with D unresolved. The length of the CDR3 is 11 residues. V lost 5 bases and J 1 base, leaving 3 bases between the germline ends. CDR1 SNHLY and CDR2 FYNNEI come from the germline V gene. The CDR3 spells CASSPSYEQYF. As DNA, the CDR3 is TGTGCCAGCAGTCCTTCCTACGAGCAGTACTTC.

The chain is built from TRBV7-3 and TRBJ2-2; a weak D match, TRBD2 (7 bases). V was pared by 3 bases and J by 4 bases, with 18 bases between. The CDR3 runs 17 residues. The germline V gene has CDR1 SGHTA and CDR2 FQGTGA. CDR3 residues: CASSFVAAGALTGELFF. The CDR3 DNA reads as TGTGCCAGCAGCTTTGTAGCTGCGGGGGCCCTCACCGGGGAGCTGTTTTTT.

This clone was picked up one time. J is TRBJ2-7 and V is TRBV6-5, with D possibly TRBD1 on 6 matching bases. Looked up from germline, CDR1 is MNHEY and CDR2 is SVGAGI. The CDR3 has 15 residues. V lost 4 bases and J lost 2, with 15 bases in between. The chain's CDR3 is CASSSDGTHTYEQYF. CDR3 coding DNA: TGTGCCAGCAGTTCAGACGGGACACACACCTACGAGCAGTACTTC.

CDR3 residues: CASTLNALQPQHF. The CDR3 DNA follows: TGTGCCAGCACCCTGAATGCCCTACAGCCCCAGCATTTT. The J gene is TRBJ1-5, the V gene TRBV6-5; no clear D. The CDR3 has 13 amino acids. Deletions cut 7 bases from V and 7 bases from J, with 14 bases between. CDR1 and CDR2 from the germline V gene are MNHEY and SVGAGI.